The source of this T cell receptor (beta chain) is a study of CD8+ T cells in alopecia areata. Reverse transcribed after extraction, RNA yielded cDNA as the sequencing template. The method was immunoSEQ multiplex PCR; TCRdb's version includes in-frame clones alone and lacks a portion of them. The sample includes about 64,000 clones, about 40% of them seen just once. Germline V gene sequence: CDR1 MNHNY, CDR2 SVGAGI (reference sequence). The V gene lost 8 bases and the J gene lost 4 bases, with 14 bases spanning the gap. This CDR3 region has 14 residues. This clone has just a few counts. The clonotype was recovered from a human donor with alopecia areata. V usage is TRBV6-6 and J usage is TRBJ2-2; tentative D call: TRBD2 (5 bases). The sequenced material came from NKG2D-low CD8+ T cells sorted from blood. The CDR3, as DNA: TGTGCCAGCTCGGAGGCTCTCGGCACCGGGGAGCTGTTTTTT. Its translation is CASSEALGTGELFF.